Shown below are 10 T cell receptor beta chains from a single sample sequenced in a study of blood T cell repertoires in COVID-19. The repertoire was sequenced with immunoSEQ multiplex PCR; TCRdb's copy has only in-frame clones and lacks some. Altogether about 120,000 clones are present, roughly 89% being singletons, with the ten largest covering approximately 19%. The sequenced material came from peripheral blood. The source of these receptors is a human donor with acute or convalescent COVID-19. The donor label of this sample is uncertain.

The V and J genes are TRBV5-1 and TRBJ1-6, with 11 bases aligning to TRBD1. This CDR3 contains 16 residues. Germline V gives CDR1 SGHRS, CDR2 YFSETQ. Trimming cost V 1 base and J 5 bases; bases outside gene matches: 2. The CDR3 reads CASSLWGQGDNSPLHF. CDR3 coding DNA: TGCGCCAGCAGCTTGTGGGGACAGGGGGATAATTCACCCCTCCACTTT.

The chain recombines TRBV29-1 with TRBJ2-7; 10 nucleotides agree with TRBD1. The germline V gene has CDR1 SQVTM and CDR2 ANQGSEA. The CDR3 is 14 residues long. The V and J ends lost 7 bases and 6 bases, in that order; junction bases with no gene match: 12. The CDR3 nucleotides read TGCAGCGCCCGAACTCCGACAGGGGGCTTCGAGCAGTACTTC. Its protein is CSARTPTGGFEQYF.

The gene calls are TRBV7-8 and TRBJ1-2, with D tentatively TRBD1 (6 bases). The V gene lost 5 bases and the J gene lost 8 bases, with 12 bases spanning the gap. Germline loops: CDR1 SGHVS, CDR2 FQNEAQ. This CDR3 comprises 12 residues. The DNA for the CDR3 is TGTGCCAGCAGCGTTAACAGGGACGGCTACACCTTC. This sequence encodes CASSVNRDGYTF.

The CDR3 DNA sequence: TGTGCCAGTAGTAACGACCTGACGGGCACTGAAGCTTTCTTT. The encoded protein is CASSNDLTGTEAFF. The V gene is TRBV19, the J gene TRBJ1-1, with D uncertain. The germline gives CDR1 LNHDA, CDR2 SQIVND (reference sequence). The CDR3 length is 14 residues. The V end lost 4 bases, the J end lost 4 bases, and 13 bases lay between the germline ends.

The chain carries TRBV7-8 and TRBJ1-1, with unresolved D. The CDR3 is made up of 11 amino acids. Germline values: CDR1 SGHVS, CDR2 FQNEAQ. With 4 bases removed from V and 10 bases from J, the gap between germline ends came to 10 bases. CDR3 residues: CASSSQNLAFF. For the CDR3, the DNA is TGTGCCAGCAGCTCCCAAAATTTAGCTTTCTTT.

The V gene is TRBV5-5, the J gene TRBJ2-5, with 9 bases aligning to TRBD1. This CDR3 contains 13 residues. The ends lost 7 bases at V and 4 bases at J; junction bases unmatched: 5. Germline V gives CDR1 SGHKS, CDR2 YYEKEE (reference sequence). The CDR3 DNA sequence: TGTGCCAGCTCGGGACAGGGAGGAGAGACCCAGTACTTC. This sequence encodes CASSGQGGETQYF.

The DNA for the CDR3 is TGCAGCGTTGCAAACTTTTATGGCTACACCTTC. Amino acids: CSVANFYGYTF. The genes are TRBV29-1 and TRBJ1-2; D is undetermined. This CDR3 region has 11 residues. Trimming stripped 4 bases from V and 5 bases from J, with 8 bases between. Germline assignment: CDR1 SQVTM and CDR2 ANQGSEA.

The chain couples TRBV28 to TRBJ1-4, with D tentatively TRBD1 (5 bases). The CDR3 has 14 amino acids. Germline loops: CDR1 MDHEN, CDR2 SYDVKM. Trimming removed 6 bases at V and 0 bases at J, with 8 bases between. The CDR3 DNA reads as TGTGCCAGCAGGTGGGGGGCAACTAATGAAAAACTGTTTTTT. It yields the protein CASRWGATNEKLFF.

V is TRBV5-1 and J is TRBJ2-7, with TRBD1 identical over 11 bases. V lost 4 bases to trimming and J lost 4 bases; unmatched junction nucleotides: 1. The germline V gene encodes CDR1 SGHRS and CDR2 YFSETQ. The CDR3 is 13 amino acids. CDR3 sequence: CASSGQGAYEQYF. In DNA form, the CDR3 reads TGCGCCAGCAGCGGACAGGGGGCGTACGAGCAGTACTTC. Full variable domain (remainder filled in from reference TRBV5-1 and TRBJ2-7): KAGVTQTPRYLIKTRGQQVTLSCSPISGHRSVSWYQQTPGQGLQFLFEYFSETQRNKGNFPGRFSGRQFSNSRSEMNVSTLELGDSALYLCASSGQGAYEQYFGPGTRLTVT.

The chain is built from TRBV3-1 (or the pseudogene TRBV3-2) and TRBJ2-3, with TRBD1 matching 7 bases. Per the germline V gene, CDR1 is LGHDT and CDR2 is YNNKEL (reference sequence). V lost 4 bases, J lost 5 bases, and 6 bases stayed unmatched. The CDR3 loop spans 14 amino acids. The CDR3 nucleotides read TGTGCCAGCAGCCTTGAGGGGGCTGAAGATACGCAGTATTTT. Translated: CASSLEGAEDTQYF.